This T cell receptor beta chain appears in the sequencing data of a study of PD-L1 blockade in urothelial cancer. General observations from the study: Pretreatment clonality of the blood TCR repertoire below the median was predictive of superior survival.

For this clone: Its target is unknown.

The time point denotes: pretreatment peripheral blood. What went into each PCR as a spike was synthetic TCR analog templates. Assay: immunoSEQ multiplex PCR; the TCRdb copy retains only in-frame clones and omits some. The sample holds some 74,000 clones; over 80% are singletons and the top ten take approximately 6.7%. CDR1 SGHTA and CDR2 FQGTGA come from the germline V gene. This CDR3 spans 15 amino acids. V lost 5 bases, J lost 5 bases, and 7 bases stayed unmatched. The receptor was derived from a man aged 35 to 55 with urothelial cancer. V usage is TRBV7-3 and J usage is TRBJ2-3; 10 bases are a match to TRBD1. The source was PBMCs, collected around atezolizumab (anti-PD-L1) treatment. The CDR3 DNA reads TGTGCCAGCAGCCGCCGACAGGGGGCAGGAGATACGCAGTATTTT. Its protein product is CASSRRQGAGDTQYF.